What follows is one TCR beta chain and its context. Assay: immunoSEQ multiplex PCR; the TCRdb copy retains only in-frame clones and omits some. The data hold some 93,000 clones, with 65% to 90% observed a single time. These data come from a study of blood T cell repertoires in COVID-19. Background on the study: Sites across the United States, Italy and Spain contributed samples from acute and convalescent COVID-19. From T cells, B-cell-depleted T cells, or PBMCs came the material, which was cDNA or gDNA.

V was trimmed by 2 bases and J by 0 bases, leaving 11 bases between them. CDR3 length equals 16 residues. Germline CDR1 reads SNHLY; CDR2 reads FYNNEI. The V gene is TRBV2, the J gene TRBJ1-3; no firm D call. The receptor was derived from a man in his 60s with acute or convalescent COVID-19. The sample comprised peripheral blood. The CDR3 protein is CASSEIFGSSGNTIYF. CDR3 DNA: TGTGCCAGCAGTGAAATTTTTGGGAGCTCTGGAAACACCATATATTTT.